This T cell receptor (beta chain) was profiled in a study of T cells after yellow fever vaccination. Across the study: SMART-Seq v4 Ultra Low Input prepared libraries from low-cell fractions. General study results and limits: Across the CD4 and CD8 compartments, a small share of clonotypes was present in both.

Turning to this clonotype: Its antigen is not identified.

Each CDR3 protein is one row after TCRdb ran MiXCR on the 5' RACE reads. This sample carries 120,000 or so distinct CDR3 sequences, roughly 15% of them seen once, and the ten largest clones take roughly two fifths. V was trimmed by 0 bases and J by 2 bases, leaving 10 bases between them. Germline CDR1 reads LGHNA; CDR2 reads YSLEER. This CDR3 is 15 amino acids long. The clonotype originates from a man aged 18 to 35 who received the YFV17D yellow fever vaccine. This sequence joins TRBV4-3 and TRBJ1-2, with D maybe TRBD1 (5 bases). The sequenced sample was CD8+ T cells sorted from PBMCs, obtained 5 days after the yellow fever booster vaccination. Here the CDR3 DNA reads TGCGCCAGCAGCCAAGATTGGGGGAACAACTATGGCTACACCTTC. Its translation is CASSQDWGNNYGYTF.